A selection of T cell receptor beta chains follows, all from one sample in a study of OX40 agonist ivuxolimab in advanced cancers. Data came from immunoSEQ multiplex PCR; TCRdb stores just in-frame clones and leaves some out. The profile shows 20,000 to 25,000 clones, less than 90% of them singletons. The source was CD4+ or CD8+ T cells sorted from blood, collected in a trial of the OX40 agonist ivuxolimab. Source of these receptors: an adult with an advanced solid tumor such as melanoma, head and neck, liver or kidney cancer. Each CDR3 is given with its conserved first and last residue. Clone size is given for some rows only: seen once, a few or many times, or a class if the clone is expanded.

TRBJ2-7 TRBV7-8 NA CASSFGSWVEQYF
TRBJ2-7 TRBV4-1 NA CASSQDRGQVRYF
TRBJ1-2 TRBV28 NA CASSIDRTGGAPGYGYTF
TRBJ2-3 TRBV7-9 NA CASSSELHTDTQYF
TRBJ2-1 TRBV19 once CASKTSGRSLEQFF
TRBJ1-1 TRBV6-5 NA CASTQGSEENTEAFF
TRBJ1-5 TRBV6-6 once CASSYGDSNQPQHF
TRBJ1-5 TRBV11-2 NA CASSLGGYQPQHF
TRBJ2-2 TRBV2 NA CASSLRGGTWGGELFF
TRBJ2-3 TRBV27 NA CASSPGYPGTDTQYF
TRBJ2-2 TRBV28 NA CASSFLRQGNTGELFF
TRBJ2-7 TRBV13 NA CASSSDRWAVEQYF
TRBJ1-1 TRBV28 NA CASSLNEAFF
TRBJ2-7 TRBV28 NA CASSLWEYEQYF
TRBJ2-6 TRBV28 few CASSFGEAAGANVLTF
TRBJ2-6 TRBV5-6 NA CASSLTGANVLTF
TRBJ1-5 TRBV19 NA CASTQTPKLYSNQPQHF
TRBJ2-3 TRBV19 NA CASSINPLGRGSTDTQYF
TRBJ1-5 TRBV7-9 NA CASSPGTGGRNQPQHF
TRBJ2-2 TRBV6-1 NA CASSESVAENTGELFF
TRBJ2-7 TRBV5-4 few CASSLMSYEQYF
TRBJ1-5 TRBV6-1 once CASSEEGMGRSNQPQHF
TRBJ1-1 TRBV7-2 NA CASSIGQFEAFF
TRBJ2-3 TRBV7-9 NA CASRQAPTSPSTDTQYF
TRBJ2-1 TRBV5-1 NA CASSWRYNEQFF
TRBJ1-5 TRBV2 few CASSESGTFNQPQHF
TRBJ2-2 TRBV27 NA CASRVGVDTGELFF
TRBJ1-2 TRBV11-2 few CASSPGTGRGYTF
TRBJ2-1 TRBV7-2 NA CASNPERDYNEQFF
TRBJ1-1 TRBV29-1 NA CSVPGRYEAFF
TRBJ2-1 TRBV13 NA CASSWNPTGFEQFF
TRBJ2-4 TRBV6-5 NA CASALRGGDIQYF
TRBJ1-5 TRBV28 NA CASSPSGTGNQPQHF
TRBJ1-6 TRBV15 NA CATSGEIQAAPLHF
TRBJ2-7 TRBV28 NA CASSFPGGEQYF
TRBJ2-7 TRBV11-2 NA CASRSSGLAGFNYEQYF
TRBJ2-7 TRBV11-3 once CASSSSGEQYF
TRBJ2-3 TRBV28 few CASRPSGRPTDTQYF
TRBJ2-3 TRBV27 NA CASTDRGFPTDTQYF
TRBJ2-6 TRBV9 NA CASSVDREGGANVLTF
TRBJ2-7 TRBV11-3 NA CASSFRGPNYEQYF
TRBJ2-3 TRBV29-1 NA CSVETGGEGADTQYF
TRBJ2-2 TRBV7-3 NA CASSSPSGGRGGELFF
TRBJ2-3 TRBV9 few CASSASGTSTDTQYF
TRBJ1-2 TRBV6-6 NA CASTYGGTEYGYTF
TRBJ2-1 TRBV27 NA CASSSLTGNMDNEQFF
TRBJ2-7 TRBV5-6 NA CASSSDLSYEQYF
TRBJ2-1 TRBV23-1 NA CASSPQGTGESSGSGWFF